This is a list of T cell receptor beta chains from one sample in a study of cytotoxic CD8 clonotypes in ibrutinib-treated CLL. The repertoire was sequenced with immunoSEQ multiplex PCR; TCRdb's copy has only in-frame clones and lacks some. The sample gives almost 250,000 clones, less than 75% of which show up once; 15% is in the top ten. The material was PBMCs, obtained after 24 months of ibrutinib treatment. The receptors derive from a human donor with chronic lymphocytic leukemia. Both conserved end residues are part of each CDR3. Each record gives: clone size, J gene, V gene, D gene, CDR3 DNA, CDR3 protein. The D gene is left open where the match is weak. Clone size is not always given. Where it is, it says once, few, many or a class for expanded clones.

abundance: few; j_gene: TRBJ1-2; v_gene: TRBV29-1; d_gene: TRBD1; CDR3nt: TGCAGCGCTCGGGACAGGACTAACTATGGCTACACCTTC; CDR3aa: CSARDRTNYGYTF
abundance: NA; j_gene: TRBJ2-3; v_gene: TRBV11-2; d_gene: TRBD2; CDR3nt: TGTGCCAGCACAAGCGGGAACACAGATACGCAGTATTTT; CDR3aa: CASTSGNTDTQYF
abundance: few; j_gene: TRBJ2-2; v_gene: TRBV7-9; d_gene: NA; CDR3nt: TGTGCCAGCAGCTTACCCGCTCACCAATCCGGACAGAACACCGGGGAGCTGTTTTTT; CDR3aa: CASSLPAHQSGQNTGELFF
abundance: few; j_gene: TRBJ2-7; v_gene: TRBV4-2; d_gene: NA; CDR3nt: TGTGCCAGCAGCCAACTGCTTACGGGGAGCTCCTACGAGCAGTACTTC; CDR3aa: CASSQLLTGSSYEQYF
abundance: NA; j_gene: TRBJ2-3; v_gene: TRBV29-1; d_gene: TRBD2; CDR3nt: TGCAGCGTTCGGGGGGGAGTGGATACGCAGTATTTT; CDR3aa: CSVRGGVDTQYF
abundance: NA; j_gene: TRBJ1-2; v_gene: TRBV29-1; d_gene: NA; CDR3nt: TGCAGCGTTGAAAACATGGGGGTCTACACCTTC; CDR3aa: CSVENMGVYTF
abundance: NA; j_gene: TRBJ2-1; v_gene: TRBV6-6; d_gene: NA; CDR3nt: TGTGCCAGCAGTTACGGACGACCAGAGCAGTTCTTC; CDR3aa: CASSYGRPEQFF
abundance: NA; j_gene: TRBJ2-5; v_gene: TRBV18; d_gene: NA; CDR3nt: TGTGCCAGCTCACCACCGGGGGAGAGGGGAGAGACCCAGTACTTC; CDR3aa: CASSPPGERGETQYF
abundance: NA; j_gene: TRBJ2-5; v_gene: TRBV7-2; d_gene: TRBD1; CDR3nt: TGTGCCAGCAGCCCACCGCGACAGGGATTCAAGGAGACCCAGTACTTC; CDR3aa: CASSPPRQGFKETQYF
abundance: NA; j_gene: TRBJ1-4; v_gene: TRBV11-2; d_gene: NA; CDR3nt: TGTGCCAGCAGCTTAGAGGACCGGCTGTTTTTT; CDR3aa: CASSLEDRLFF
abundance: NA; j_gene: TRBJ2-1; v_gene: TRBV18; d_gene: NA; CDR3nt: TGTGCCAGCTCCGGGTACAATGAGCAGTTCTTC; CDR3aa: CASSGYNEQFF
abundance: NA; j_gene: TRBJ2-1; v_gene: TRBV7-3; d_gene: NA; CDR3nt: TGTGCCAGCAGCTTAGTCAGGTGGAATGAGCAGTTCTTC; CDR3aa: CASSLVRWNEQFF
abundance: few; j_gene: TRBJ2-1; v_gene: TRBV25-1; d_gene: NA; CDR3nt: TGTGCCAGCAGTGAATCTGCCGCCTCCTACAATGAGCAGTTCTTC; CDR3aa: CASSESAASYNEQFF
abundance: NA; j_gene: TRBJ2-7; v_gene: TRBV9; d_gene: NA; CDR3nt: TGTGCCAGCAGCGGAAGACAGAACTACGAGCAGTACTTC; CDR3aa: CASSGRQNYEQYF
abundance: NA; j_gene: TRBJ2-3; v_gene: TRBV30; d_gene: TRBD1; CDR3nt: TGTGCCTGGAGTGTGTCGGGACAGGCCACAGATACGCAGTATTTT; CDR3aa: CAWSVSGQATDTQYF
abundance: NA; j_gene: TRBJ2-1; v_gene: TRBV25-1; d_gene: NA; CDR3nt: TGTGCCAGCAGTGAATTTGGGGGCTTCTACAATGAGCAGTTCTTC; CDR3aa: CASSEFGGFYNEQFF
abundance: many; j_gene: TRBJ1-2; v_gene: TRBV4-2; d_gene: TRBD1; CDR3nt: TGTGCCAGCAGCCAAGATACAGGGGGAGGCTATGGCTACACCTTC; CDR3aa: CASSQDTGGGYGYTF
abundance: NA; j_gene: TRBJ2-7; v_gene: TRBV11-1; d_gene: TRBD1; CDR3nt: TGTGCCAGCAGCCCAGACAGGGGCCACGAGCAGTACTTC; CDR3aa: CASSPDRGHEQYF
abundance: NA; j_gene: TRBJ2-3; v_gene: TRBV5-1; d_gene: NA; CDR3nt: TGCGCCAGCAGCTTCGAGGACTACGTTCCAGATACGCAGTATTTT; CDR3aa: CASSFEDYVPDTQYF
abundance: NA; j_gene: TRBJ2-7; v_gene: TRBV6-5; d_gene: NA; CDR3nt: TGTGCCAGCAGTTACTCCAGTGGGGGTAACTCCTACGAGCAGTACTTC; CDR3aa: CASSYSSGGNSYEQYF
abundance: NA; j_gene: TRBJ2-1; v_gene: TRBV10-3; d_gene: TRBD2; CDR3nt: TGTGCCATCAGCCTAGCGGGAGACAATGAGCAGTTCTTC; CDR3aa: CAISLAGDNEQFF
abundance: few; j_gene: TRBJ2-7; v_gene: TRBV7-2; d_gene: TRBD2; CDR3nt: TGTGCCAGCGCTAAAGGGGAGGGGTTGTCCTACGAGCAGTACTTC; CDR3aa: CASAKGEGLSYEQYF
abundance: NA; j_gene: TRBJ2-3; v_gene: TRBV2; d_gene: TRBD2; CDR3nt: TGTGCCAGCAGTGAAATGGCGTCTAGCGGGAATCCGAATACGCAGTATTTT; CDR3aa: CASSEMASSGNPNTQYF
abundance: NA; j_gene: TRBJ2-1; v_gene: TRBV7-8; d_gene: NA; CDR3nt: TGTGCCAGCAGCTCCCAGCCATGGTCCTACAATGAGCAGTTCTTC; CDR3aa: CASSSQPWSYNEQFF
abundance: NA; j_gene: TRBJ2-7; v_gene: TRBV4-2; d_gene: TRBD2; CDR3nt: TGTGCCAGCAGCCAAGAACCCGCGGGGGGCATGTTCACCTACGAGCAGTACTTC; CDR3aa: CASSQEPAGGMFTYEQYF
abundance: NA; j_gene: TRBJ2-3; v_gene: TRBV7-2; d_gene: NA; CDR3nt: TGTGCCAGCAGCTCCACAATCTCAAGCACAGATACGCAGTATTTT; CDR3aa: CASSSTISSTDTQYF
abundance: once; j_gene: TRBJ2-5; v_gene: TRBV29-1; d_gene: NA; CDR3nt: TGCAGCGTAGAGGGGGCGGGGAGCCGGGCGGACTTC; CDR3aa: CSVEGAGSRADF
abundance: NA; j_gene: TRBJ2-7; v_gene: TRBV2; d_gene: NA; CDR3nt: TGTGCCAGCAGTCAGACCTACGAGCAGTACTTC; CDR3aa: CASSQTYEQYF
abundance: NA; j_gene: TRBJ1-2; v_gene: TRBV28; d_gene: NA; CDR3nt: TGTGCCAGCAATGGGATATATGGCTACACCTTC; CDR3aa: CASNGIYGYTF
abundance: few; j_gene: TRBJ1-2; v_gene: TRBV18; d_gene: NA; CDR3nt: TGTGCCAGCTCGGCCGGGCTGGAGGATGGCTACACCTTC; CDR3aa: CASSAGLEDGYTF
abundance: NA; j_gene: TRBJ2-1; v_gene: TRBV29-1; d_gene: TRBD1; CDR3nt: TGCAGCGTTGAAAGGACAGGGGGCCACTACAATGAGCAGTTCTTC; CDR3aa: CSVERTGGHYNEQFF
abundance: NA; j_gene: TRBJ1-1; v_gene: TRBV5-1; d_gene: NA; CDR3nt: TGCGCCAGCAGCTTTAGCCAGGCGGGGACTGAAGCTTTCTTT; CDR3aa: CASSFSQAGTEAFF
abundance: NA; j_gene: TRBJ1-2; v_gene: TRBV7-9; d_gene: NA; CDR3nt: TGTGCCAGCAGCTTAGTCACAGCCTATGGCTACACCTTC; CDR3aa: CASSLVTAYGYTF
abundance: NA; j_gene: TRBJ2-1; v_gene: TRBV7-3; d_gene: TRBD2; CDR3nt: TGTGCCAGCAGCTTATCAACTAGCGGGAGGGCTGTTGAGCAGTTCTTC; CDR3aa: CASSLSTSGRAVEQFF
abundance: NA; j_gene: TRBJ1-2; v_gene: TRBV5-1; d_gene: TRBD1; CDR3nt: TGCGCCAGCAGGGTCCAGGGGGCTACTAACTATGGCTACACCTTC; CDR3aa: CASRVQGATNYGYTF
abundance: few; j_gene: TRBJ1-2; v_gene: TRBV27; d_gene: NA; CDR3nt: TGTGCCAGTGGCTATGGGACGGGCTATGGCTACACCTTC; CDR3aa: CASGYGTGYGYTF
abundance: NA; j_gene: TRBJ1-4; v_gene: TRBV19; d_gene: TRBD1; CDR3nt: TGTGCCAGTAGTCCCGGGACAGGGCCTGAAAAACTGTTTTTT; CDR3aa: CASSPGTGPEKLFF
abundance: NA; j_gene: TRBJ1-5; v_gene: TRBV27; d_gene: NA; CDR3nt: TGTGCCAGCAGTGCCGATCCCAGGGGAGGTGGCAATCAGCCCCAGCATTTT; CDR3aa: CASSADPRGGGNQPQHF
abundance: NA; j_gene: TRBJ2-2; v_gene: TRBV19; d_gene: NA; CDR3nt: TGTGCCAGTATAGGGCAGGGGAACACCGGGGAGCTGTTTTTT; CDR3aa: CASIGQGNTGELFF
abundance: NA; j_gene: TRBJ1-5; v_gene: TRBV4-1; d_gene: TRBD1; CDR3nt: TGCGCCAGCAGCCAAATCCAGACAGGGTTGAGCAATCAGCCCCAGCATTTT; CDR3aa: CASSQIQTGLSNQPQHF
abundance: NA; j_gene: TRBJ2-7; v_gene: TRBV6-1; d_gene: NA; CDR3nt: TGTGCCAGCCAGTGGGCCTTCAGCGCCTACGAGCAGTACTTC; CDR3aa: CASQWAFSAYEQYF
abundance: once; j_gene: TRBJ2-7; v_gene: TRBV7-9; d_gene: NA; CDR3nt: TGTGCCAGCAGCTTGAACAGTTTCTACGAGCAGTACTTC; CDR3aa: CASSLNSFYEQYF
abundance: NA; j_gene: TRBJ2-1; v_gene: TRBV9; d_gene: TRBD2; CDR3nt: TGTGCCAGCAGCGGACCCCTAGCGGCAACTTACAATGAGCAGTTCTTC; CDR3aa: CASSGPLAATYNEQFF
abundance: NA; j_gene: TRBJ2-3; v_gene: TRBV2; d_gene: NA; CDR3nt: TGTGCCAGCAGTGCCGAGGGCGGGACGAACACAGATACGCAGTATTTT; CDR3aa: CASSAEGGTNTDTQYF
abundance: NA; j_gene: TRBJ2-1; v_gene: TRBV7-3; d_gene: NA; CDR3nt: TGTGCCAGCAGCTTAGATCACGGTTCCCTATACAATGAGCAGTTCTTC; CDR3aa: CASSLDHGSLYNEQFF
abundance: NA; j_gene: TRBJ2-3; v_gene: TRBV7-8; d_gene: NA; CDR3nt: TGTGCCAGCAGCTTAGGGCAGACGATCACAGATACGCAGTATTTT; CDR3aa: CASSLGQTITDTQYF
abundance: NA; j_gene: TRBJ2-7; v_gene: TRBV30; d_gene: TRBD2; CDR3nt: TGTGCCTGGAGTGTACAACTAGCGGGTCCCTACGAGCAGTACTTC; CDR3aa: CAWSVQLAGPYEQYF
abundance: NA; j_gene: TRBJ1-1; v_gene: TRBV28; d_gene: NA; CDR3nt: TGTGCCAGCAGTTTCGCTCGGGGTGGGGGGAAAAGTGAAGCTTTCTTT; CDR3aa: CASSFARGGGKSEAFF
abundance: NA; j_gene: TRBJ1-3; v_gene: TRBV27; d_gene: TRBD1; CDR3nt: TGTGCCAGCAGTCAGGGGGGTCTCTCTGGAAACACCATATATTTT; CDR3aa: CASSQGGLSGNTIYF
abundance: NA; j_gene: TRBJ2-7; v_gene: TRBV7-2; d_gene: TRBD2; CDR3nt: TGTGCCAGCAGCTTTTCGACTAGCGGTAACTACGAGCAGTACTTC; CDR3aa: CASSFSTSGNYEQYF
abundance: NA; j_gene: TRBJ2-5; v_gene: TRBV5-1; d_gene: TRBD2; CDR3nt: TGCGCCAGCAGCCCGTCCGGACTAGCGGGTATCCAAGAGACCCAGTACTTC; CDR3aa: CASSPSGLAGIQETQYF
abundance: NA; j_gene: TRBJ2-5; v_gene: TRBV18; d_gene: TRBD2; CDR3nt: TGTGCCAGCGCCTGGACTAGCGGGGAAGGGGAGACCCAGTACTTC; CDR3aa: CASAWTSGEGETQYF
abundance: NA; j_gene: TRBJ2-1; v_gene: TRBV7-3; d_gene: NA; CDR3nt: TGTGCCAGCAGTCAAGACCACTCCTACAATGAGCAGTTCTTC; CDR3aa: CASSQDHSYNEQFF
abundance: NA; j_gene: TRBJ2-1; v_gene: TRBV6-5; d_gene: TRBD2; CDR3nt: TGTGCCAGCAGTAGGGGACTAGCGGGAGGGGGTGAGCAGTTCTTC; CDR3aa: CASSRGLAGGGEQFF